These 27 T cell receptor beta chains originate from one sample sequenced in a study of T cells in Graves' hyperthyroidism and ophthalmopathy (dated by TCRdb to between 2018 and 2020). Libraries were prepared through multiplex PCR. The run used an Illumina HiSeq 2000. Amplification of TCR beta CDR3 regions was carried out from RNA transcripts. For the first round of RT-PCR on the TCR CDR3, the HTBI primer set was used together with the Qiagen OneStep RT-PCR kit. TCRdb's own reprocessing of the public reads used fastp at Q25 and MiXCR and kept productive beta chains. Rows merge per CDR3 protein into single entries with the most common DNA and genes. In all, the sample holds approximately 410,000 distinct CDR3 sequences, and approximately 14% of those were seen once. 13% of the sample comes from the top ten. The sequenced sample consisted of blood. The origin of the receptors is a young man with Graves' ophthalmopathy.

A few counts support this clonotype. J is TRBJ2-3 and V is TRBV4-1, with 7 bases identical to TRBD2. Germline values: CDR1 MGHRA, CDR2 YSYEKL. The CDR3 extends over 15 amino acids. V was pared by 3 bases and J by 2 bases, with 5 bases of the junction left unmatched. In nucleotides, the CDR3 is TGCGCCAGCAGCCATCGGGACTACCTCACAGATACGCAGTATTTT. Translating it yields CASSHRDYLTDTQYF.

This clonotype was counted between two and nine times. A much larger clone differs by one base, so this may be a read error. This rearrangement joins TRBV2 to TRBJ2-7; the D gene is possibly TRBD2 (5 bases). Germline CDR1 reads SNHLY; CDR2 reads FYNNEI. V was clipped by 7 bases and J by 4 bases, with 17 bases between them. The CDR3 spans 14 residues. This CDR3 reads CASTPGSNLYEQYF. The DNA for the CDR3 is TGTGCCAGCACACCGGGAAGCAATTTATACGAGCAGTACTTC.

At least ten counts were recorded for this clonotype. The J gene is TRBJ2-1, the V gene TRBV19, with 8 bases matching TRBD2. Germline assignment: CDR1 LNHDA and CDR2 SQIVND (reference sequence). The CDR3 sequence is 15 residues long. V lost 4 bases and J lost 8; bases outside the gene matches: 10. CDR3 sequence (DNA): TGTGCCAGTAGTACCCGGGGGGGCTTAATCGATGAGCAGTTCTTC. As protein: CASSTRGGLIDEQFF.

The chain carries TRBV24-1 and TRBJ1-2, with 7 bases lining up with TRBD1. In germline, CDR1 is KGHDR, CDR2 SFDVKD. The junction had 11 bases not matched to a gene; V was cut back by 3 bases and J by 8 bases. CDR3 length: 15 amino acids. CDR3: CATSDERQGQVGYTF. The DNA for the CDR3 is TGTGCCACCAGTGATGAGCGACAGGGCCAAGTGGGCTACACCTTC.

CDR3 sequence: CATRMVEGTGYGYTF. The DNA for the CDR3 is TGTGCCACCCGTATGGTGGAGGGGACAGGATATGGCTACACCTTC. The chain couples TRBV19 to TRBJ1-2; 8 nucleotides match TRBD1. Germline values: CDR1 LNHDA, CDR2 SQIVND (reference sequence). V lost 10 bases, J lost 5 bases, and 15 bases stayed unmatched. The CDR3 is 15 amino acids.

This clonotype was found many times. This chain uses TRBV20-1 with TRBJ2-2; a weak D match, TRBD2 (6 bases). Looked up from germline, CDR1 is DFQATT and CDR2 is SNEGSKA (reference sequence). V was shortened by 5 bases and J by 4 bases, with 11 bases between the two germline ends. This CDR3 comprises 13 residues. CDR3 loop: CSAGLSGTGELFF. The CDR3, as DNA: TGCAGTGCTGGTCTTAGCGGCACCGGGGAGCTGTTTTTT.

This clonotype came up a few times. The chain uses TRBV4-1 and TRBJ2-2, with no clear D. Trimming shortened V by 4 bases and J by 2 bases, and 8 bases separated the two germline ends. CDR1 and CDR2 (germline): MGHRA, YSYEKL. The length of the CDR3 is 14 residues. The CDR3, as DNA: TGCGCCAGCAGCCGGGCCATCAACACCGGGGAGCTGTTTTTT. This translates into CASSRAINTGELFF.

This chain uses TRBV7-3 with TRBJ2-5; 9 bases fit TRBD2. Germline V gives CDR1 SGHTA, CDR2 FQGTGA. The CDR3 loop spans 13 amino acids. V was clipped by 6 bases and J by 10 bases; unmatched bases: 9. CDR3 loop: CASSEAGTSCQYF. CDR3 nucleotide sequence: TGTGCCAGCAGTGAAGCGGGGACTAGCTGCCAGTACTTC.

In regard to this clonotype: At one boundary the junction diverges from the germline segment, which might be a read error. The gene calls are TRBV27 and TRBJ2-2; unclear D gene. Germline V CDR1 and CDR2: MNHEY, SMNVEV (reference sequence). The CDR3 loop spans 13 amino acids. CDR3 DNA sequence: TGTGCCGGCAGTTTATCCGTCACCGGGGAGCTGTTTTTT. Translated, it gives CAGSLSVTGELFF.

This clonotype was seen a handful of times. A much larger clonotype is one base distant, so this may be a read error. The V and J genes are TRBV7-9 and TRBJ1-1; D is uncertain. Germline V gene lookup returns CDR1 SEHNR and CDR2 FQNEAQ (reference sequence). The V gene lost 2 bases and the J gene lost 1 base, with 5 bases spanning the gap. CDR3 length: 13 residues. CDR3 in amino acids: CASSLHQNTEAFF. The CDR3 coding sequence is TGTGCCAGCAGCTTACACCAGAACACTGAAGCTTTCTTT. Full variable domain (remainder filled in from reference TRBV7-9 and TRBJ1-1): DTGVSQNPRHKITKRGQNVTFRCDPISEHNRLYWYRQTLGQGPEFLTYFQNEAQLEKSRLLSDRFSAERPKGSFSTLEIQRTEQGDSAMYLCASSLHQNTEAFFGQGTRLTVV.

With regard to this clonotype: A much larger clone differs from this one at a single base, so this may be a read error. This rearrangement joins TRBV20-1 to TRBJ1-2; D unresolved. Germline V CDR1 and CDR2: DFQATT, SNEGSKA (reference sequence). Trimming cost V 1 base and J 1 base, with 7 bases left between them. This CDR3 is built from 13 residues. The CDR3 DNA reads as TGCAGTGCTAGAGTGCGAATTAACTATGGCTACACCTTC. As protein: CSARVRINYGYTF.

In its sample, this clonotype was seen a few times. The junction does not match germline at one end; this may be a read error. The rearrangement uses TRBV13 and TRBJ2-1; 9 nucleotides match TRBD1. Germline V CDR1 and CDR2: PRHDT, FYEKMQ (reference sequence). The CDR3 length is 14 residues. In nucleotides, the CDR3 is TGTACCAGCAGCTTTAGACAGGGGGGAAATGAGCAGTTCTTC. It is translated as CTSSFRQGGNEQFF.

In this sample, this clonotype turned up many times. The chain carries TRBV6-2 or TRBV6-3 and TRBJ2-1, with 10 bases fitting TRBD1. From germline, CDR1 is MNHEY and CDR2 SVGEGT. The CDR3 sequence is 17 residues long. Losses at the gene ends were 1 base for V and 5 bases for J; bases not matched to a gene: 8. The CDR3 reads CASSYWWGQGRNNEQFF. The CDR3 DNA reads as TGTGCCAGCAGTTACTGGTGGGGACAGGGGCGCAACAATGAGCAGTTCTTC.

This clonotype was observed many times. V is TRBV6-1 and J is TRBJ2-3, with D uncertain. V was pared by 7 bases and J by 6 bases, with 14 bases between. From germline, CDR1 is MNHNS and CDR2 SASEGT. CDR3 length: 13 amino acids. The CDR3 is CASTKPGGDTQYF. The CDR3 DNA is TGTGCCAGCACCAAACCTGGTGGGGATACGCAGTATTTT.

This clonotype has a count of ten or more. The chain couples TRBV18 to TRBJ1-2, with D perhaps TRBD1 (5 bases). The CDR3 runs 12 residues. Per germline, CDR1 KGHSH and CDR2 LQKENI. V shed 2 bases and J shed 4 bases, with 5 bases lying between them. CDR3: CASSPDSYGYTF. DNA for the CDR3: TGTGCCAGCTCACCAGACAGCTATGGCTACACCTTC.

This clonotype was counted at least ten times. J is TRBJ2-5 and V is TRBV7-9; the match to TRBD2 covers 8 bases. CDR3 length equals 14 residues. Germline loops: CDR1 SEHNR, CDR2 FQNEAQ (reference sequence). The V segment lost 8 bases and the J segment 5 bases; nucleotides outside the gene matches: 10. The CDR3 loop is CASAQGAGVETQYF. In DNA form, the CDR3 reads TGTGCCAGCGCTCAAGGAGCGGGGGTCGAGACCCAGTACTTC.

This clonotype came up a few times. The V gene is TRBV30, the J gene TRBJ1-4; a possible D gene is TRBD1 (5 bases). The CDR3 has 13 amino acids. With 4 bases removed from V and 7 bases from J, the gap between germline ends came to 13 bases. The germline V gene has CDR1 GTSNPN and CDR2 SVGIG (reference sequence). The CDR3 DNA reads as TGTGCCTGGACACCGCATACAGGTGAAAAACTGTTTTTT. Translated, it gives CAWTPHTGEKLFF. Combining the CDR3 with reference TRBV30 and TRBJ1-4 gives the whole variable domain SQTIHQWPATLVQPVGSPLSLECTVEGTSNPNLYWYRQAAGRGLQLLFYSVGIGQISSEVPQNLSASRPQDRQFILSSKKLLLSDSGFYLCAWTPHTGEKLFFGSGTQLSVL.

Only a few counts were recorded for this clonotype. CDR3 DNA: TGTGCCACCAGTAAAGGGACAGCCCATGAGCAGTTCTTC. Protein product: CATSKGTAHEQFF. V and J are TRBV24-1 and TRBJ2-1; TRBD1 aligns across 7 bases. Germline values: CDR1 KGHDR, CDR2 SFDVKD. CDR3 length: 13 amino acids. Trimming cost V 6 bases and J 8 bases; bases outside gene matches: 6.

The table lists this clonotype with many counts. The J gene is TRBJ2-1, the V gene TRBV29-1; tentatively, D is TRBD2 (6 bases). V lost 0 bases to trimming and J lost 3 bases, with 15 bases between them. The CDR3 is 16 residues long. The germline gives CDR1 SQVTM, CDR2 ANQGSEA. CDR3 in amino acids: CSVEDPGREDYNEQFF. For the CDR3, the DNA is TGCAGCGTTGAAGATCCGGGCAGGGAGGACTACAATGAGCAGTTCTTC.

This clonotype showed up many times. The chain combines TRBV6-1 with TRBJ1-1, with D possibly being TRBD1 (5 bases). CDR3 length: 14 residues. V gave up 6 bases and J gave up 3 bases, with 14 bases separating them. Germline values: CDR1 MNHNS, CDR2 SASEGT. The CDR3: CASRTPLGDTEAFF. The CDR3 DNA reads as TGTGCCAGCAGGACACCCCTAGGGGACACTGAAGCTTTCTTT.

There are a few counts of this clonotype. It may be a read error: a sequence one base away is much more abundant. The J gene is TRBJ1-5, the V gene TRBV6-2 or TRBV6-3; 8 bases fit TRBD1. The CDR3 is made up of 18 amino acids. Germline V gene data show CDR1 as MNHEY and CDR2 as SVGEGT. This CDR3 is CASSHSGSSPTGVQPQHF. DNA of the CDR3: TGTGCCAGCAGTCACTCCGGCAGTTCCCCGACAGGGGTTCAGCCCCAGCATTTT.

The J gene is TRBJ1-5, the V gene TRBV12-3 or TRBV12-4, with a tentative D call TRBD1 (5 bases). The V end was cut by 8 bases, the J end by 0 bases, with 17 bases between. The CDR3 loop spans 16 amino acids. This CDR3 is CASSSSQGYSNQPQHF. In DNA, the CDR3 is TGTGCCAGCTCCTCCTCTCAGGGTTATAGCAATCAGCCCCAGCATTTT.

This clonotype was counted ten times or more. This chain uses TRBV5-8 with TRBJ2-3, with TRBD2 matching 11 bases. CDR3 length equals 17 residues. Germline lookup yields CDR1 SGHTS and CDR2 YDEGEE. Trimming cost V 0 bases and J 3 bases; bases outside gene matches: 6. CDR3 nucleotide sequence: TGTGCCAGCAGCTTGGAGGTAGCGGGGGGGCCGACAGATACGCAGTATTTT. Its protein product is CASSLEVAGGPTDTQYF.

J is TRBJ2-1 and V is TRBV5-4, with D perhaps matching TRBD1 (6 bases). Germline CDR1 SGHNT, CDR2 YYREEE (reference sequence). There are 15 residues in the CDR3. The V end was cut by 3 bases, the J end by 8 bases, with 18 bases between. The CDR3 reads CASSSVGAAGDEQFF. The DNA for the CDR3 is TGTGCCAGCAGCTCGGTGGGGGCGGCGGGCGATGAGCAGTTCTTC.

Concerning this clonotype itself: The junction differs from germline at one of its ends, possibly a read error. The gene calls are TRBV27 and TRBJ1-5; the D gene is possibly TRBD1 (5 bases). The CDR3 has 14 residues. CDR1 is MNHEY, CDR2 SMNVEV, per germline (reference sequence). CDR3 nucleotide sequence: TGCGCCAGCAGCCAAGATCCAGGGAATCAGCCCCGGCATTTT. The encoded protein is CASSQDPGNQPRHF.

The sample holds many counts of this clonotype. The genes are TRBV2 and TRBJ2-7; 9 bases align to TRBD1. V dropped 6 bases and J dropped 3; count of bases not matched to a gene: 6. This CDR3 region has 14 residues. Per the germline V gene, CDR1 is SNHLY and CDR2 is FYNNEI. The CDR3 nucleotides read TGTGCCAGCAGCGGCCGGGACAGGGACTACGAGCAGTACTTC. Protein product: CASSGRDRDYEQYF.

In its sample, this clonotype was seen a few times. For the CDR3, the DNA is TGTGCCAGCAGCGTATGGGATAACACTGAAGCTTTCTTT. It yields the protein CASSVWDNTEAFF. The chain carries TRBV9 and TRBJ1-1; D uncertain. Trimming took 1 base from V and 2 from J, leaving 6 bases between them. The CDR3 is made up of 13 amino acids. Germline V gene sequence: CDR1 SGDLS, CDR2 YYNGEE.